The clone carrying this T cell receptor (beta chain) was picked up many times. The antigen remains undetermined. Germline V gene sequence: CDR1 DFQATT, CDR2 SNEGSKA (reference sequence). The CDR3 contains 15 residues. Trimming cost V 0 bases and J 9 bases; bases outside gene matches: 5. Using RNA transcripts, the TCR beta CDR3 regions were amplified. HTBI primers were used in a first-round RT-PCR, which preceded a second-round multiplex PCR. TCRdb reprocessed the multiplex PCR reads via MiXCR and lists one record per CDR3 protein. The data hold 360,000 or so distinct CDR3 sequences, with approximately 16% observed a single time. Each donor who had ophthalmopathy showed moderate-to-severe activity, a CAS of ≥3, a NOSPECS of ≥4, and a duration under 3 months. Other autoimmune diseases, uncontrolled infections, pregnancy or lactation ruled patients out of participation. The data derive from a study of Graves' ophthalmopathy and Graves' hyperthyroidism. The study, taken as a whole, reports: Progression of ophthalmopathy was predicted by the model with roughly 71% sensitivity and around 72% specificity.

Sample: peripheral blood. The sequence came from a young woman with Graves' ophthalmopathy. The V call is TRBV20-1, the J call TRBJ1-6; the match to TRBD1 covers 10 bases. CDR3 region: CSARDRQGAGSPLHF. The CDR3 coding sequence is TGCAGTGCTAGAGATCGACAGGGGGCAGGTTCACCCCTCCACTTT.